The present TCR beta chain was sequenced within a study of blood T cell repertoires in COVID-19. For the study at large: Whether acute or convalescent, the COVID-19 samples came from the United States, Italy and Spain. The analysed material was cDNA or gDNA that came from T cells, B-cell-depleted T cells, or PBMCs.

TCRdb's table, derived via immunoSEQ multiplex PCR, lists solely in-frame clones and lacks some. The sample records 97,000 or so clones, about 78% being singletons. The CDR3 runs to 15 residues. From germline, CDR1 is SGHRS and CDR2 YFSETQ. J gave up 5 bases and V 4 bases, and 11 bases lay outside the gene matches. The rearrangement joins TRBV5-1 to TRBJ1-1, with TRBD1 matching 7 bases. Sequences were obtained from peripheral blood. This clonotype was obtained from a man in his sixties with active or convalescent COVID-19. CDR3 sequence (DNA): TGCGCCAGCAGCCGCTTGGGCCAGGGGGAAACTGAAGCTTTCTTT. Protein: CASSRLGQGETEAFF.